This TCR beta chain comes out of a study of T-cell memory formation after mild COVID-19. Study summary: Largely donor-specific TCR clusters were found.

Study-level results: Cross-reactive memory apparently joined, as some responding clones appeared in pre-infection memory.

With regard to this clonotype: Its antigen is still unknown.

5'RACE primed at constant segments yielded TCR alpha and TCR beta cDNA libraries bearing sample barcodes and UMIs. TCRdb redid the calling of the 5' RACE reads with MiXCR, one entry per CDR3 protein. The table shows 130,000 to 150,000 distinct CDR3 sequences, with about a fifth occurring only once. V gave up 5 bases and J gave up 6 bases; unmatched junction bases: 1. Germline CDR1 reads SQVTM; CDR2 reads ANQGSEA. This CDR3 region has 11 residues. The origin of this receptor is an adult woman who had mild COVID-19 (a few samples of this study predate the infection). Cell type and time point are not known. Sequenced sample: PBMCs or a T cell subset sorted from them (not recorded which). This chain joins TRBV29-1 and TRBJ1-1; 9 positions match TRBD1. CDR3 in DNA: TGCAGCGTTCGACAGGGGGCTGAAGCTTTCTTT. This gives the protein CSVRQGAEAFF.